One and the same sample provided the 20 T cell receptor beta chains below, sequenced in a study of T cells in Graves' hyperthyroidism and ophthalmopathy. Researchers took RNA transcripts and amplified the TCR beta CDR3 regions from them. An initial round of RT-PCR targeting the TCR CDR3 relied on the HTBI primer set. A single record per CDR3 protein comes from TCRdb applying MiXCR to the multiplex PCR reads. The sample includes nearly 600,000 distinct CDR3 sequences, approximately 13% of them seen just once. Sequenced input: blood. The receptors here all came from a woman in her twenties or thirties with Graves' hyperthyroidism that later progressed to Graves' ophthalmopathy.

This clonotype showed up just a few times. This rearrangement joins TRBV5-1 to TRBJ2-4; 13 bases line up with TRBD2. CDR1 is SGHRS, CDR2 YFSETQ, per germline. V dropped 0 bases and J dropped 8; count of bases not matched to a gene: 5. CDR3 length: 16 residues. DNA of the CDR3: TGCGCCAGCAGCTTGGGACTAGCGGGAGGAGGTGACATTCAGTACTTC. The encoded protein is CASSLGLAGGGDIQYF.

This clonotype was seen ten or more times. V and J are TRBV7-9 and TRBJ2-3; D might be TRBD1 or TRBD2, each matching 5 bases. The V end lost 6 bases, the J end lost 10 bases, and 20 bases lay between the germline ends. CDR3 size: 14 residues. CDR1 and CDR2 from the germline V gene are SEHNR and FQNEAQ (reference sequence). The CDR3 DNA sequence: TGTGCCAGCAGAGGTAACCTGGGGGTGGAGGCGCAGTATTTT. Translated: CASRGNLGVEAQYF. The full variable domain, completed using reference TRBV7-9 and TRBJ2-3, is DTGVSQNPRHKITKRGQNVTFRCDPISEHNRLYWYRQTLGQGPEFLTYFQNEAQLEKSRLLSDRFSAERPKGSFSTLEIQRTEQGDSAMYLCASRGNLGVEAQYFGPGTRLTVL.

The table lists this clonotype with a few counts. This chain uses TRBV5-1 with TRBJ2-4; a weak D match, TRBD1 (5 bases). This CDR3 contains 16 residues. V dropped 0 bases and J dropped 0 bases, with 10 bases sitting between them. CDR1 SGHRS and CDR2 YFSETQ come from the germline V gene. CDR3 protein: CASSLAGQLAKNIQYF. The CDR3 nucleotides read TGCGCCAGCAGCTTGGCTGGACAATTAGCCAAAAACATTCAGTACTTC. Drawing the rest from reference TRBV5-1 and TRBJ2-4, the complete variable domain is KAGVTQTPRYLIKTRGQQVTLSCSPISGHRSVSWYQQTPGQGLQFLFEYFSETQRNKGNFPGRFSGRQFSNSRSEMNVSTLELGDSALYLCASSLAGQLAKNIQYFGAGTRLSVL.

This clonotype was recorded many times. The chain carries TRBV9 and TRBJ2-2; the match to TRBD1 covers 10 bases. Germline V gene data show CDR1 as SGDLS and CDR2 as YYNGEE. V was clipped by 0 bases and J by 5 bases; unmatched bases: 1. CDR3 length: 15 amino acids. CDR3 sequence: CASSVGQGATGELFF. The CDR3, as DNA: TGTGCCAGCAGCGTAGGACAGGGGGCGACCGGGGAGCTGTTTTTT.

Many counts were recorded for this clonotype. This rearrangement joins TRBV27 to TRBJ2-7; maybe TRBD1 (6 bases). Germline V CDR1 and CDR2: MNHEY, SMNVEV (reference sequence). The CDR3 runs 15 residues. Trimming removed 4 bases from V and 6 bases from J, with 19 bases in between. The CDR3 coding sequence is TGTGCCAGCAGTTCCGGGGACAACGCCGGCGGCGAGCAGTACTTC. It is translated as CASSSGDNAGGEQYF.

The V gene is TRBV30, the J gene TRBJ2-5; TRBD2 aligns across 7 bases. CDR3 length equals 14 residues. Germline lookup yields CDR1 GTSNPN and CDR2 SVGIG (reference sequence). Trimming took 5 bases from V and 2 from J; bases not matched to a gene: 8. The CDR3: CAWGRDFLQETQYF. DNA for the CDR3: TGTGCCTGGGGGAGGGACTTCTTACAAGAGACCCAGTACTTC. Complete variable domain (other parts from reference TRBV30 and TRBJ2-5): SQTIHQWPATLVQPVGSPLSLECTVEGTSNPNLYWYRQAAGRGLQLLFYSVGIGQISSEVPQNLSASRPQDRQFILSSKKLLLSDSGFYLCAWGRDFLQETQYFGPGTRLLVL.

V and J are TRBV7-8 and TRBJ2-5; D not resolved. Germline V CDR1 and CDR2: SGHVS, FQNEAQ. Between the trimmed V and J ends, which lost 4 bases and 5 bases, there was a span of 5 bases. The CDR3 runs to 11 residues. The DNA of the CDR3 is TGTGCCAGCAGCTGGCTCGAGACCCAGTACTTC. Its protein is CASSWLETQYF.

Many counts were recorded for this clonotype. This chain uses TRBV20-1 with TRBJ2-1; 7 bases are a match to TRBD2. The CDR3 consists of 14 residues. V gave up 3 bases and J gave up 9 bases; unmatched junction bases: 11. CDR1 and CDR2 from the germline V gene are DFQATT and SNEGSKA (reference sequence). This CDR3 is CSASVSGVQGEQFF. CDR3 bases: TGCAGTGCTAGTGTGAGCGGGGTACAAGGTGAGCAGTTCTTC.

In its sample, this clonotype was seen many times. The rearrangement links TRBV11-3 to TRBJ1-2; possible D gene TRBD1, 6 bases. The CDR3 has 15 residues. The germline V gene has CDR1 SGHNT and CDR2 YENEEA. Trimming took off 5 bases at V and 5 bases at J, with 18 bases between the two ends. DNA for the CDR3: TGTGCCAGCAGCCCTTCGACAGGAGGTACATATGGCTACACCTTC. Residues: CASSPSTGGTYGYTF.

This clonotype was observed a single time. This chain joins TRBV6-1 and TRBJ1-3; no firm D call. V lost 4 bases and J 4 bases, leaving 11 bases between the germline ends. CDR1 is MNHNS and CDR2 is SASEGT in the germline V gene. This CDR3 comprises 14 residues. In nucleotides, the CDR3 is TGTGCCAGCAGTGCAAGGGAGCCGGGAAACACCATATATTTT. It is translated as CASSAREPGNTIYF.

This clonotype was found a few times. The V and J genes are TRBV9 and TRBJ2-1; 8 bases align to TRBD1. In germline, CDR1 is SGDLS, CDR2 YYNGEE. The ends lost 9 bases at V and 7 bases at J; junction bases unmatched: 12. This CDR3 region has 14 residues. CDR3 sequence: CATQPGQVGNEQFF. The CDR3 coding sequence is TGTGCCACCCAACCGGGACAGGTTGGAAATGAGCAGTTCTTC.

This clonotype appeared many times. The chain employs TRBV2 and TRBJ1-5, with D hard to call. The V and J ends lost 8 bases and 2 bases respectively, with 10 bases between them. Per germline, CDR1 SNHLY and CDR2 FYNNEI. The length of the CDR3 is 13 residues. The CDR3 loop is CASLGRGNQPQHF. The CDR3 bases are TGTGCCAGCCTAGGACGGGGCAATCAGCCCCAGCATTTT.

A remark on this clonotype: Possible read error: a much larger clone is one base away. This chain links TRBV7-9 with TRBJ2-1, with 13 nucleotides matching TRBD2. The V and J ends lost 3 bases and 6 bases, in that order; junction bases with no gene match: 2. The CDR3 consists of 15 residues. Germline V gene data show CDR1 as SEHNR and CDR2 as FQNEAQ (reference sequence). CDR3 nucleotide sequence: TGTGCCAGCAGCTTGACTAGCGGGAGGTTCAATGAGCAGTTCTTC. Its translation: CASSLTSGRFNEQFF.

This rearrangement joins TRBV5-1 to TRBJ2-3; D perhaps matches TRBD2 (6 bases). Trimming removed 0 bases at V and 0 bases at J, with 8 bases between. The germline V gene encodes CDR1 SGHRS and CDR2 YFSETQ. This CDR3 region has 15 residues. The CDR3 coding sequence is TGCGCCAGCAGCTTGGTAGCGGACAGCACAGATACGCAGTATTTT. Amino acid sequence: CASSLVADSTDTQYF.

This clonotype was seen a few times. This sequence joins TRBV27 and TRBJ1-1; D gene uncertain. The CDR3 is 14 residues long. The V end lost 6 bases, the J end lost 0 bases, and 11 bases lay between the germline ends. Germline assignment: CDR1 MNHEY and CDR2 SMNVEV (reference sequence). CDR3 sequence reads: CASREGRVNTEAFF. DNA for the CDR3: TGTGCCAGCAGGGAGGGAAGGGTGAACACTGAAGCTTTCTTT.

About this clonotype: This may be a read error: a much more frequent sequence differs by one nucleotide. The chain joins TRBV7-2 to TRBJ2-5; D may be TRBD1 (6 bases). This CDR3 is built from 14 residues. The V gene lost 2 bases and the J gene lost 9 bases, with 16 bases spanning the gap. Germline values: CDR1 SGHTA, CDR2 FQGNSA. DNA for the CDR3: TGTGCCAGCAGCTTAAATACAGGGATGGAGGCCCAGTACTTC. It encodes CASSLNTGMEAQYF.

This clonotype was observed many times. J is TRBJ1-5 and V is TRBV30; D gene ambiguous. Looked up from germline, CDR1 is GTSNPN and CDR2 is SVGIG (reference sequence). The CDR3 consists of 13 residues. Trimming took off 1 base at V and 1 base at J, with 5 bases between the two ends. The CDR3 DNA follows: TGTGCCTGGAGTGAGGACAGCAATCAGCCCCAGCATTTT. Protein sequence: CAWSEDSNQPQHF. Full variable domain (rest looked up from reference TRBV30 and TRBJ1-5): SQTIHQWPATLVQPVGSPLSLECTVEGTSNPNLYWYRQAAGRGLQLLFYSVGIGQISSEVPQNLSASRPQDRQFILSSKKLLLSDSGFYLCAWSEDSNQPQHFGDGTRLSIL.

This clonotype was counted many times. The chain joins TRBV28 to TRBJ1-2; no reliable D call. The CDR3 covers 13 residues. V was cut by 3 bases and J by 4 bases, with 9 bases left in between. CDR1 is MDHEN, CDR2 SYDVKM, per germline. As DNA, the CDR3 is TGTGCCAGCAGTTTTCCCGACACCTATGGCTACACCTTC. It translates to CASSFPDTYGYTF.

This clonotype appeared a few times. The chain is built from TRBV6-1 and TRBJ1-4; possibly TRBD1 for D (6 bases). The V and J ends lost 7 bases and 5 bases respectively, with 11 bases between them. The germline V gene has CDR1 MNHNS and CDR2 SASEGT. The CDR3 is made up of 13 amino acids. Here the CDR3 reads CASKTGGNEKLFF. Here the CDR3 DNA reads TGTGCCAGCAAAACGGGGGGCAATGAAAAACTGTTTTTT.

In DNA, the CDR3 is TGTGCCAGCAGACCGGACGGGAATGAAAAACTGTTTTTT. Protein sequence: CASRPDGNEKLFF. The chain links TRBV11-1 to TRBJ1-4; no definite D call. The V end was cut by 6 bases, the J end by 5 bases, with 10 bases between. Germline CDR1 SGHAT, CDR2 FQDESV (reference sequence). CDR3 size: 13 residues.